This T cell receptor (beta chain) derives from a study of tissue T cells after allogeneic stem cell transplantation. General study findings and limits: Shared clones across patients were few; motif clustering revealed tissue-specific shared signatures. Anatomically similar tissues had similar TCR repertoires within each patient. Only a limited share of tissue TCRs appeared in blood or spleen.

Some clones are missing from TCRdb's copy, which holds only in-frame ones; the method was immunoSEQ multiplex PCR. The data contain 1,800 or so clones, around 60% of them seen just once; the ten biggest clones take up around 11%. The V and J ends lost 0 bases and 3 bases respectively, with 10 bases between them. The CDR3 length is 15 residues. Germline V gene lookup returns CDR1 KGHPV and CDR2 FQNQEV (reference sequence). The count of this clone is one. Its antigen is currently unknown. Mouse names are used for the genes. From the germline J gene comes the end of the CDR3, since the read stops 1 residue before it. Documented time point: mouse harvest day 7 after allogeneic transplant. Each mouse received 10^7 T-cell-depleted marrow cells plus 10^6 splenic CD5+ T cells by tail vein. Mice had MHC-mismatched B6 into BALB/c GVHD, sampled day 7 or 14.

The receptor was isolated from a female BALB/c mouse given C57BL/6 T cells with graft-versus-host disease after an allogeneic hematopoietic cell transplant. The chain combines TRBV26 with TRBJ2-5; a possible D gene is TRBD1 (6 bases). The source material was liver tissue. CDR3 region: CASSLSRTVQDTQYF. The part of the CDR3 DNA that was read is TGTGCCAGCAGTCTGTCCCGGACAGTACAAGACACCCAGTAC.